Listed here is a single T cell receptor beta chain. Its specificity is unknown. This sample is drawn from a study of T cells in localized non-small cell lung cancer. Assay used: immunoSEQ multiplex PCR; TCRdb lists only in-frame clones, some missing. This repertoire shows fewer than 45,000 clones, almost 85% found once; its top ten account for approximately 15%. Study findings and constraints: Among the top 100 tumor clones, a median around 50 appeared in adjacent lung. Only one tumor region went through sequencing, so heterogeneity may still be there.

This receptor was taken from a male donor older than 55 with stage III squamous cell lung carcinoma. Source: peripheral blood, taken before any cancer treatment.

The CDR3 DNA follows: TGTGCCAGTAGTACGGGACCGTCTTACTACGAGCAGTACTTC. Translating it yields CASSTGPSYYEQYF. The rearrangement uses TRBV19 and TRBJ2-7; D might be TRBD1 or TRBD2, each matching 5 bases. CDR3 length: 14 residues. The V gene lost 4 bases and the J gene lost 3 bases, with 13 bases spanning the gap. Per germline, CDR1 LNHDA and CDR2 SQIVND (reference sequence).